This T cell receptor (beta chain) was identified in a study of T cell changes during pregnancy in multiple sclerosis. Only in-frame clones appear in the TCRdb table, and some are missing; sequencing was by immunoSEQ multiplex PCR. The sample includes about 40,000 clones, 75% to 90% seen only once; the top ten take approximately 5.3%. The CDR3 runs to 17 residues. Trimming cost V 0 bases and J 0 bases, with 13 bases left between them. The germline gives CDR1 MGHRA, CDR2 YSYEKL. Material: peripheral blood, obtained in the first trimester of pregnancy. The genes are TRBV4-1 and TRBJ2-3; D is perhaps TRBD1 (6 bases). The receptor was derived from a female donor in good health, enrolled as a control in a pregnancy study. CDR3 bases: TGCGCCAGCAGCCAAGATACCGGGACATTTAGCACAGATACGCAGTATTTT. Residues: CASSQDTGTFSTDTQYF.